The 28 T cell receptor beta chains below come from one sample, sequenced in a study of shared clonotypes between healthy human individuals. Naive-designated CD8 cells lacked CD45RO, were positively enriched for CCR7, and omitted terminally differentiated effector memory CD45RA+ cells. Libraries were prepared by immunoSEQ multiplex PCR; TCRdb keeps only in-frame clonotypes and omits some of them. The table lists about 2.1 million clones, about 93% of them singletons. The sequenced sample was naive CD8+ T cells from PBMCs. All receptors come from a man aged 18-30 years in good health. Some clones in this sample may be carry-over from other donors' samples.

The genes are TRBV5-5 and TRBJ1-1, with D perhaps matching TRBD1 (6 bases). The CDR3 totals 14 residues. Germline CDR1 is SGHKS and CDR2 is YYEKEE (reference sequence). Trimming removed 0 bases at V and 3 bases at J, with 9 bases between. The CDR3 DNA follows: TGTGCCAGCAGCTTGGCCGGGGGCGACACTGAAGCTTTCTTT. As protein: CASSLAGGDTEAFF.

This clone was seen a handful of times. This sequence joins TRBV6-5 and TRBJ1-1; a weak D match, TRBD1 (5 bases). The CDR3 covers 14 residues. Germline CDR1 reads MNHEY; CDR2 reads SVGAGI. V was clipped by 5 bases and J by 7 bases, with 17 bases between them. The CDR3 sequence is CASSTGRDGNEAFF. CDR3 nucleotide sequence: TGTGCCAGCAGTACGGGCAGGGATGGCAATGAAGCTTTCTTT.

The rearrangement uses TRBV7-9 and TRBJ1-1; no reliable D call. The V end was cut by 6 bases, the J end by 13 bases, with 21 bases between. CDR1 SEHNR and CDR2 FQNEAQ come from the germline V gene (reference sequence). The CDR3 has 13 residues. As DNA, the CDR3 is TGTGCCAGCAGTCAGCATCGGCCTCCTATTGTTTTCTTT. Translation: CASSQHRPPIVFF.

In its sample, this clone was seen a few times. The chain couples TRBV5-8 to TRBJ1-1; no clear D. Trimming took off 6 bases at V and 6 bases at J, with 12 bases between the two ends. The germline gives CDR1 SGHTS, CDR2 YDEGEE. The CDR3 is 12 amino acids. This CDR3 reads CASNPLTPEAFF. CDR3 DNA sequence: TGTGCCAGCAATCCTCTTACTCCTGAAGCTTTCTTT.

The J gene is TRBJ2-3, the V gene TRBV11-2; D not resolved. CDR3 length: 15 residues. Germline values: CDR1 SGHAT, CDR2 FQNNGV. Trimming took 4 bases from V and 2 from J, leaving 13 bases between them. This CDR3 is CASSSLSPNTDTQYF. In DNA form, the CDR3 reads TGTGCCAGCAGCTCGTTGTCACCCAACACAGATACGCAGTATTTT.

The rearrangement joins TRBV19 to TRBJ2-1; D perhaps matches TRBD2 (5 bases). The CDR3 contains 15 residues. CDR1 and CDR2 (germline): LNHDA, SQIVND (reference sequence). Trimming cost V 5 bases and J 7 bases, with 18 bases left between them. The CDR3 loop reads CASSPRGFLGNEQFF. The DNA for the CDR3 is TGTGCCAGTAGTCCCAGAGGGTTCTTAGGGAATGAGCAGTTCTTC.

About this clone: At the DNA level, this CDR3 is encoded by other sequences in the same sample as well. The CDR3 region is CASSSGTPYNEQFF. DNA for the CDR3: TGTGCCAGCAGTTCTGGGACCCCTTACAATGAGCAGTTCTTC. The V gene is TRBV27, the J gene TRBJ2-1, with D perhaps assigned TRBD1 or TRBD2 (5 bases each). The germline V and J ends were trimmed by 4 bases and 4 bases, with 11 bases remaining between them. Germline lookup yields CDR1 MNHEY and CDR2 SMNVEV (reference sequence). The CDR3 loop spans 14 amino acids.

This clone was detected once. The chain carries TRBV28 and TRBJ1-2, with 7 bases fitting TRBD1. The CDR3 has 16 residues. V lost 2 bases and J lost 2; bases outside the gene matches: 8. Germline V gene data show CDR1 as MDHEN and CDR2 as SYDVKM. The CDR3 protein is CASSLPGTAINYGYTF. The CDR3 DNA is TGTGCCAGCAGTTTACCCGGGACAGCTATAAACTATGGCTACACCTTC.

The CDR3, as DNA: TGCAGCGTTCTGACAGGGGCAGTGTACGAGCAGTACTTC. Its protein is CSVLTGAVYEQYF. The genes are TRBV29-1 and TRBJ2-7, with 8 bases fitting TRBD1. The CDR3 length is 13 residues. J lost 4 bases, V lost 5 bases, and 7 bases had no gene match. CDR1 and CDR2 from the germline V gene are SQVTM and ANQGSEA.

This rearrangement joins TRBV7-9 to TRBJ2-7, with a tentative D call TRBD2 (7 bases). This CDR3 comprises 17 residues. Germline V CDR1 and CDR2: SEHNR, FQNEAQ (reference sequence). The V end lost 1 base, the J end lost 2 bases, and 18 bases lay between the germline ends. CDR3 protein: CASSLGGLGLPTYEQYF. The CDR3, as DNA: TGTGCCAGCAGCTTAGGGGGGCTGGGACTACCGACCTACGAGCAGTACTTC.

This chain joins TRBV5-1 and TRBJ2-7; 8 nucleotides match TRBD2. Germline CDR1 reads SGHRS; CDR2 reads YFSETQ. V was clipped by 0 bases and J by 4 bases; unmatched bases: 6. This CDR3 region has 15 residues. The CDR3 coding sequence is TGCGCCAGCAGCTTGGCGGACTTAGCGGGATACGAGCAGTACTTC. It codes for CASSLADLAGYEQYF.

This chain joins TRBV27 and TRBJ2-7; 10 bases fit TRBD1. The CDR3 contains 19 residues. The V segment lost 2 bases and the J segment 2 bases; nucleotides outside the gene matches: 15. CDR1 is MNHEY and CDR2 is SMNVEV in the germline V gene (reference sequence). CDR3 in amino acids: CASSLLPGQGPTYAYEQYF. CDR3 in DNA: TGTGCCAGCAGTTTACTACCGGGACAGGGGCCGACTTACGCCTACGAGCAGTACTTC.

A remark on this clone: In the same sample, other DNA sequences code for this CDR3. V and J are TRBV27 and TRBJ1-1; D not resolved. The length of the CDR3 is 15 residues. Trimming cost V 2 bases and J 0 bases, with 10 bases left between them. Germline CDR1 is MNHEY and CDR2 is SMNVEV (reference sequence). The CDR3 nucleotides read TGTGCCAGCAGTTTACGGGGAGGGATGAACACTGAAGCTTTCTTT. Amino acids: CASSLRGGMNTEAFF.

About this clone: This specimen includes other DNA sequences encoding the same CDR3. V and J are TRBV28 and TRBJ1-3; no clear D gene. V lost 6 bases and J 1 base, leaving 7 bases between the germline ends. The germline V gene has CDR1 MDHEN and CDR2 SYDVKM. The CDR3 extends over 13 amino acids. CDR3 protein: CASSLSSGNTIYF. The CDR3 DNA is TGTGCCAGCAGCTTGTCATCTGGAAACACCATATATTTT.

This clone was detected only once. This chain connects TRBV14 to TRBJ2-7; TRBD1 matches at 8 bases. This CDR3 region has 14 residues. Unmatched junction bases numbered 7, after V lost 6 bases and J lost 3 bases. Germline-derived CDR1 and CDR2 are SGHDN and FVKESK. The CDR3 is CASSHTGTGYEQYF. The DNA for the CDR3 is TGTGCCAGCAGTCATACCGGGACAGGCTACGAGCAGTACTTC.

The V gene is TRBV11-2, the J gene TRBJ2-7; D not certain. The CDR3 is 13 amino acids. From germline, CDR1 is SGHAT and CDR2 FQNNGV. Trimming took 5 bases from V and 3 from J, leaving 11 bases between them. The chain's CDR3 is CASSGSYGYEQYF. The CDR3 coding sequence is TGTGCCAGCAGCGGTTCTTACGGCTACGAGCAGTACTTC.

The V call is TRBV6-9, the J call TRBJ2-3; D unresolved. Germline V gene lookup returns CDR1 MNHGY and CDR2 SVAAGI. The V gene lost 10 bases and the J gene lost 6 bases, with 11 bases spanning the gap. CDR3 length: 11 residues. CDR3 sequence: CAIEFTDTQYF. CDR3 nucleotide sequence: TGTGCCATCGAATTTACCGATACGCAGTATTTT.

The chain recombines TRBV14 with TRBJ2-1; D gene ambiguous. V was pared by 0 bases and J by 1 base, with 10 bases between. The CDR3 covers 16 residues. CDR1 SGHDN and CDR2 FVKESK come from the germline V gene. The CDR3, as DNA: TGTGCCAGCAGCCAAGATCGGATTTCGTCCTACAATGAGCAGTTCTTC. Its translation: CASSQDRISSYNEQFF.

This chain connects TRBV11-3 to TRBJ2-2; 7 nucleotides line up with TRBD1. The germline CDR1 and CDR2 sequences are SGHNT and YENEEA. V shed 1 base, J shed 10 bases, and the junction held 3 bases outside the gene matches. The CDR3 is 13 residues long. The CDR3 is CASSLGGGMELFF. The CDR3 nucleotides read TGTGCCAGCAGCTTAGGAGGGGGCATGGAGCTGTTTTTT.

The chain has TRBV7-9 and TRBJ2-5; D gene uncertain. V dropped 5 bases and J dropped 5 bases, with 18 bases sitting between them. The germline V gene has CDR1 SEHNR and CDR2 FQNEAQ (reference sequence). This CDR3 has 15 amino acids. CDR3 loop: CASSLNRQVQETQYF. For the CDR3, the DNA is TGTGCCAGCAGCCTGAATCGGCAGGTTCAGGAGACCCAGTACTTC.

The CDR3 DNA is TGCGCCAGCAGCCAAGACCAGGGTTATATCCTAAACACAGATACGCAGTATTTT. Its translation: CASSQDQGYILNTDTQYF. V and J are TRBV4-3 and TRBJ2-3; D possibly corresponds to TRBD1 (5 bases). The CDR3 length is 18 residues. Germline V gives CDR1 LGHNA, CDR2 YSLEER. Trimming stripped 0 bases from V and 2 bases from J, with 18 bases between.

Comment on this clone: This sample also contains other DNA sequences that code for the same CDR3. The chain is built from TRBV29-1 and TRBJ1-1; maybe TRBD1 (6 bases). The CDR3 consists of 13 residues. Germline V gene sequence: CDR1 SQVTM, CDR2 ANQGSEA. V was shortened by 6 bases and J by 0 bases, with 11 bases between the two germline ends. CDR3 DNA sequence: TGCAGCGTATGGACAGCTATGAACACTGAAGCTTTCTTT. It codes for CSVWTAMNTEAFF.

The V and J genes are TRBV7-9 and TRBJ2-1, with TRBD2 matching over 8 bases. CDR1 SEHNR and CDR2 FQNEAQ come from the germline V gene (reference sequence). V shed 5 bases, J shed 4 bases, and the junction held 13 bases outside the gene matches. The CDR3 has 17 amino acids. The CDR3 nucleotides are TGTGCCAGCAGCCCCTCCAGGGTAGCGGGACCATACAATGAGCAGTTCTTC. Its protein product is CASSPSRVAGPYNEQFF. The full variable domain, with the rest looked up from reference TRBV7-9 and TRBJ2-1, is DTGVSQNPRHKITKRGQNVTFRCDPISEHNRLYWYRQTLGQGPEFLTYFQNEAQLEKSRLLSDRFSAERPKGSFSTLEIQRTEQGDSAMYLCASSPSRVAGPYNEQFFGPGTRLTVL.

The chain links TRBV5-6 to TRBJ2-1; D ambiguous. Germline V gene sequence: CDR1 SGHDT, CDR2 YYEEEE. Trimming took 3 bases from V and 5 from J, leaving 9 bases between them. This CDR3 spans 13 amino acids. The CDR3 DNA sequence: TGTGCCAGCAGCTATGCCGAGAACAATGAGCAGTTCTTC. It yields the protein CASSYAENNEQFF.

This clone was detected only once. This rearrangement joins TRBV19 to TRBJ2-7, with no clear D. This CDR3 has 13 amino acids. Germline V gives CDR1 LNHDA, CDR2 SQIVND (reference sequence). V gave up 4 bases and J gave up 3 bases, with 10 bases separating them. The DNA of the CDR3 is TGTGCCAGTAGTAGCCTAATGGGCTACGAGCAGTACTTC. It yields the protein CASSSLMGYEQYF. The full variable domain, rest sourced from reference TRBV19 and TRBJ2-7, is DGGITQSPKYLFRKEGQNVTLSCEQNLNHDAMYWYRQDPGQGLRLIYYSQIVNDFQKGDIAEGYSVSREKKESFPLTVTSAQKNPTAFYLCASSSLMGYEQYFGPGTRLTVT.

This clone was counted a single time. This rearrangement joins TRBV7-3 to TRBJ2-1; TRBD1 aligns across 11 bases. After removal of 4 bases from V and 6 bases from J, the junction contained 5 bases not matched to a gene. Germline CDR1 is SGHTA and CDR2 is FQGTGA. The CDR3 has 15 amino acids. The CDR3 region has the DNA TGTGCCAGCAGCTACACCGGGACAGGGGGCAATGAGCAGTTCTTC. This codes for CASSYTGTGGNEQFF.

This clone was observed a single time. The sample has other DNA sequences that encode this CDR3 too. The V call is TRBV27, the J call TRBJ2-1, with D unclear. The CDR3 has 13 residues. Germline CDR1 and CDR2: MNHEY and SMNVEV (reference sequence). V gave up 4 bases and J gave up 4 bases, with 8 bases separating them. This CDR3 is CASSSAGYNEQFF. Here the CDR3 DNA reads TGTGCCAGCAGTTCGGCAGGATACAATGAGCAGTTCTTC.

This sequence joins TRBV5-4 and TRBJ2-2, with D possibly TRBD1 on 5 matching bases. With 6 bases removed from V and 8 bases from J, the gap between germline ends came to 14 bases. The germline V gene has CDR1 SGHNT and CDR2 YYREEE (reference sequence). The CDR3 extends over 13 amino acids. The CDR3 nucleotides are TGTGCCAGCACCCAGGCAGGGTCAGGGGAGCTGTTTTTT. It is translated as CASTQAGSGELFF.